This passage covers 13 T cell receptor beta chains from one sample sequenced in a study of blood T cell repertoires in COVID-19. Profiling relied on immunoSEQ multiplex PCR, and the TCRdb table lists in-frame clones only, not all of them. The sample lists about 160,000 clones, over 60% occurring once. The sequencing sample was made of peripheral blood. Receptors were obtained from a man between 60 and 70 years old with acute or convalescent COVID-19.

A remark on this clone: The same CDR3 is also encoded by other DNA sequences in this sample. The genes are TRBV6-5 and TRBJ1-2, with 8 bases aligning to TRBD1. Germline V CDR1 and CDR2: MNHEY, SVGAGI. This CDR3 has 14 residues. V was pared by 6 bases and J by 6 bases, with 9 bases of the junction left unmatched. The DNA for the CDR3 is TGTGCCAGCAGCTCTGGACAGGGAAGGGATGGCTACACCTTC. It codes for CASSSGQGRDGYTF.

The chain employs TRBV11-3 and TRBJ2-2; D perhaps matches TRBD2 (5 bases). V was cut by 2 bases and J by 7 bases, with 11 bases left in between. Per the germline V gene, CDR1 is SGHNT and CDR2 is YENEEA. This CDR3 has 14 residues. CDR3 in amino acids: CASSLSGEDGELFF. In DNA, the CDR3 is TGTGCCAGCAGCTTAAGCGGAGAGGACGGGGAGCTGTTTTTT.

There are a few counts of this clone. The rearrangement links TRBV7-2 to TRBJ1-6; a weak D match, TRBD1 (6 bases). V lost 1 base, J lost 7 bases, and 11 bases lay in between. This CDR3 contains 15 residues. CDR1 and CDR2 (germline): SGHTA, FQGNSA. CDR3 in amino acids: CASSLVQGGNSPLHF. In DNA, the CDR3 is TGTGCCAGCAGCTTAGTACAGGGTGGGAATTCACCCCTCCACTTT.

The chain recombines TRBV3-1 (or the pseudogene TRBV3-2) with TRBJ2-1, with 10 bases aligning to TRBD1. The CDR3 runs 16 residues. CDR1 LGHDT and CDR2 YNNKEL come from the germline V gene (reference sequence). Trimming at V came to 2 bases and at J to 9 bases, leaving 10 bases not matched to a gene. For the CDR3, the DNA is TGTGCCAGCAGCCAATTCCAGACAGGGGGCAACGCTGAGCAGTTCTTC. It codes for CASSQFQTGGNAEQFF.

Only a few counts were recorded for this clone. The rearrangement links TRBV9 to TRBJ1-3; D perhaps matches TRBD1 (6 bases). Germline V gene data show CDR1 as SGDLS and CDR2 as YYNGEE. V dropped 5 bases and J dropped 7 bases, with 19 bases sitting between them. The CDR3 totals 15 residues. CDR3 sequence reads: CASRPDSFGSNTIYF. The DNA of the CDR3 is TGTGCCAGCAGACCGGACAGTTTTGGCAGCAACACCATATATTTT.

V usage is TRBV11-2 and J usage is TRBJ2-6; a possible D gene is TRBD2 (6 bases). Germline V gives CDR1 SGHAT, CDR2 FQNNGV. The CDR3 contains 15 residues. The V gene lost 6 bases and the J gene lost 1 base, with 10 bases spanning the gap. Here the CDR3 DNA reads TGTGCCAGCAGTAAAGCGGGTTCTGGGGCCAACGTCCTGACTTTC. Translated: CASSKAGSGANVLTF.

The CDR3 reads CASSLGGQSGYNEQFF. CDR3 nucleotides: TGCGCCAGCAGCTTGGGTGGACAGAGCGGCTACAATGAGCAGTTCTTC. The chain carries TRBV5-1 and TRBJ2-1; maybe TRBD1 (6 bases). Per the germline V gene, CDR1 is SGHRS and CDR2 is YFSETQ. The V and J ends lost 0 bases and 3 bases respectively, with 13 bases between them. This CDR3 comprises 16 residues.

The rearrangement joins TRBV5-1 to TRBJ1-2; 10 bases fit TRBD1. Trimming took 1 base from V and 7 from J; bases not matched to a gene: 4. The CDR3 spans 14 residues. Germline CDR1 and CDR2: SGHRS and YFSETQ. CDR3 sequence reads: CASSLPDRGSGYTF. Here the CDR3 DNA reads TGCGCCAGCAGCTTGCCGGACAGGGGGTCTGGCTACACCTTC.

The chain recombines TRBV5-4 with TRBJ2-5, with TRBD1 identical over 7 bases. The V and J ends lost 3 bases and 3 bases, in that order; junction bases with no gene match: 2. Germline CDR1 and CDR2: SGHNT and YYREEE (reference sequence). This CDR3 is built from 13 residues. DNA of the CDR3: TGTGCCAGCAGCTCGACAGGGAAAGAGACCCAGTACTTC. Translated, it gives CASSSTGKETQYF.

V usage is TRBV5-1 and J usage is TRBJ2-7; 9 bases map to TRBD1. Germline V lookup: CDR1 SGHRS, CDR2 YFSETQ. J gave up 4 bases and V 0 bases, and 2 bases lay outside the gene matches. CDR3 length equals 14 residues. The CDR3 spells CASSLEQGAYEQYF. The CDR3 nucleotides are TGCGCCAGCAGCTTGGAACAGGGGGCTTACGAGCAGTACTTC.

CDR3 protein: CASRDRDLEPYEQYF. The CDR3 region has the DNA TGTGCCAGTAGAGACAGGGATCTTGAACCCTACGAGCAGTACTTC. The chain has TRBV19 and TRBJ2-7; 7 nucleotides agree with TRBD1. The germline V gene has CDR1 LNHDA and CDR2 SQIVND (reference sequence). The V gene end was trimmed by 6 bases and the J gene end by 2 bases; junction bases not matched to a gene: 10. This CDR3 spans 15 amino acids.

CDR3 sequence reads: CASSLTGQSTDTQYF. CDR3 DNA: TGTGCCAGCAGTTTGACGGGACAAAGCACAGATACGCAGTATTTT. The chain links TRBV6-5 to TRBJ2-3, with TRBD1 as a possible D gene (6 bases). There are 15 residues in the CDR3. The ends were cut back, 4 bases at V and 0 bases at J, with 11 bases in the middle. CDR1 MNHEY and CDR2 SVGAGI come from the germline V gene.

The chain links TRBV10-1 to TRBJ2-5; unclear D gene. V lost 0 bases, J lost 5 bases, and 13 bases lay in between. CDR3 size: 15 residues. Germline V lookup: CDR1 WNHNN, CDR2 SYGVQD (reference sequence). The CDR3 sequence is CASSESASLQETQYF. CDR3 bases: TGCGCCAGCAGTGAGTCGGCTAGTCTTCAGGAGACCCAGTACTTC.